A selection of T cell receptor beta chains follows, all from one sample in a study of metastatic and nonmetastatic thyroid tumors. TCRdb called clones again from the PCR reads with MiXCR. The table has 30,000 to 40,000 clones, approximately 13% seen once; the top ten hold over 7.5%. Input material: blood. The receptor set was obtained from a female donor with papillary thyroid cancer or a benign thyroid nodule (not recorded which). Some clones in this sample may be carry-over from other donors' samples. Each CDR3 is given with its conserved first and last residue. The D gene is left open where the match is weak. Part of the rows lack a size; the others show once, few, many or a class for expanded clones.

j_gene: TRBJ2-1; d_gene: -; abundance: many; v_gene: TRBV4-1; CDR3nt: TGCGCCAGCAGCCAAGCGCTAAGCGGGGAGCAGTTCTTC; CDR3aa: CASSQALSGEQFF
j_gene: TRBJ2-2; d_gene: -; abundance: -; v_gene: TRBV7-2; CDR3nt: TGTCCCACCGGGAGAGGCACCGGGGAGCTGTTTTTT; CDR3aa: CPTGRGTGELFF
j_gene: TRBJ2-1; d_gene: TRBD2; abundance: many; v_gene: TRBV28; CDR3nt: TGTGCCAGCAGTTTGGGACTAGCGGGCGAGACGCCCTACAATGAGCAGTTCTTC; CDR3aa: CASSLGLAGETPYNEQFF
j_gene: TRBJ2-5; d_gene: TRBD1; abundance: few; v_gene: TRBV25-1; CDR3nt: TGTGCCAGCAGTGAATCCCCGGGACAGCCCCAAGAGACCCAGTACTTC; CDR3aa: CASSESPGQPQETQYF
j_gene: TRBJ1-1; d_gene: -; abundance: many; v_gene: TRBV20-1; CDR3nt: TGCAGTGCTGCCCGGCCGGGACGCCAGAACACTGAAGCTTTCTTT; CDR3aa: CSAARPGRQNTEAFF
j_gene: TRBJ1-3; d_gene: -; abundance: many; v_gene: TRBV27; CDR3nt: TGTGCCAGCAGTTTAACGGAGGGAAACACCATATATTTT; CDR3aa: CASSLTEGNTIYF
j_gene: TRBJ2-2; d_gene: TRBD2; abundance: many; v_gene: TRBV24-1; CDR3nt: TGTGCCACCAGTGATTTCCTGGGGGGGAAGACGAACACCGGGGAGCTGTTTTTT; CDR3aa: CATSDFLGGKTNTGELFF
j_gene: TRBJ2-7; d_gene: -; abundance: many; v_gene: TRBV5-5; CDR3nt: TGTGCCAGCAGTCTCAGGGACACAACCTACGAGCAGTACTTC; CDR3aa: CASSLRDTTYEQYF
j_gene: TRBJ2-7; d_gene: TRBD1; abundance: -; v_gene: TRBV9; CDR3nt: TGTGCCAGCATTACCATGCCGGGACAGGGCCACGAGCAGTACTTC; CDR3aa: CASITMPGQGHEQYF
j_gene: TRBJ2-7; d_gene: -; abundance: many; v_gene: TRBV9; CDR3nt: TGTGCCAGCAGCGTAGGGGTTTGGGAAGAGCAGTACTTC; CDR3aa: CASSVGVWEEQYF
j_gene: TRBJ2-1; d_gene: -; abundance: medium-sized; v_gene: TRBV28; CDR3nt: TGTGCCAGCAGTTTAGTCGCGCGGGAAAATGAGCAGTTCTTC; CDR3aa: CASSLVARENEQFF
j_gene: TRBJ2-3; d_gene: -; abundance: many; v_gene: TRBV9; CDR3nt: TGTGCCAGCAGCGTAGCCCTACACAGGGTGGAGGCAGATACGCAGTATTTT; CDR3aa: CASSVALHRVEADTQYF
j_gene: TRBJ1-5; d_gene: -; abundance: many; v_gene: TRBV10-2; CDR3nt: TGCGCCAGCAGTGAGTCCGGGGATCAGCCCCAGCATTTT; CDR3aa: CASSESGDQPQHF
j_gene: TRBJ1-1; d_gene: TRBD1; abundance: many; v_gene: TRBV11-1; CDR3nt: TGTGCCAGCAAGGGGGACAGGGGCGAGAAGAACACTGAAGCTTTCTTT; CDR3aa: CASKGDRGEKNTEAFF
j_gene: TRBJ2-3; d_gene: -; abundance: -; v_gene: TRBV20-1; CDR3nt: TGCAGCGCCCCCTGGGCTGCAGGCTCCATTGGCGCAGATACGCAGTATTTT; CDR3aa: CSAPWAAGSIGADTQYF
j_gene: TRBJ1-5; d_gene: -; abundance: few; v_gene: TRBV4-1; CDR3nt: TGCGCCAGCAGCCCCGAGGAACATAGCAATCAGCCCCAGCATTTT; CDR3aa: CASSPEEHSNQPQHF
j_gene: TRBJ2-1; d_gene: -; abundance: many; v_gene: TRBV20-1; CDR3nt: TGCAGTGCTAGGCGCGTAGGGGGCGGGAAGGGCAATGAGCAGTTCTTC; CDR3aa: CSARRVGGGKGNEQFF
j_gene: TRBJ1-5; d_gene: TRBD1; abundance: -; v_gene: TRBV27; CDR3nt: TGTGCCGGCAGCCCAACTGACAGGGAAAGCAATCAGCCCCAGCATTTT; CDR3aa: CAGSPTDRESNQPQHF
j_gene: TRBJ2-1; d_gene: TRBD2; abundance: many; v_gene: TRBV4-2; CDR3nt: TGTGCCAGCAGCCATACTAGCGGGAGCGACAATGAGCAGTTCTTC; CDR3aa: CASSHTSGSDNEQFF
j_gene: TRBJ2-1; d_gene: -; abundance: many; v_gene: TRBV7-2; CDR3nt: TGTGCCAGCAGCTTAGCGAGTGGGGCCTCAGCCTACAATGAGCAGTTCTTC; CDR3aa: CASSLASGASAYNEQFF
j_gene: TRBJ1-1; d_gene: -; abundance: -; v_gene: TRBV24-1; CDR3nt: TGTGCCACCAGACCACCCATGGGACAACCCGGAGACACTGAAGCTTTCTTT; CDR3aa: CATRPPMGQPGDTEAFF
j_gene: TRBJ2-3; d_gene: -; abundance: many; v_gene: TRBV7-3; CDR3nt: TGTGCCAGCAGCTCCACCACAGATACGCAGTATTTT; CDR3aa: CASSSTTDTQYF
j_gene: TRBJ1-6; d_gene: -; abundance: -; v_gene: TRBV20-1; CDR3nt: TGCAGTGCTGGCCGACAGAGCTCCTATAATTCACCCCTCCACTTT; CDR3aa: CSAGRQSSYNSPLHF
j_gene: TRBJ2-7; d_gene: TRBD2; abundance: many; v_gene: TRBV19; CDR3nt: TGTGCCAGCCTCAGCGGGAGCGCCGAGCAGTACTTC; CDR3aa: CASLSGSAEQYF
j_gene: TRBJ2-1; d_gene: TRBD2; abundance: -; v_gene: TRBV6-1; CDR3nt: TGTGCCAGCAGTGAGGGGGGAGGGAGCTCCTACAATGAGCAGTTCTTC; CDR3aa: CASSEGGGSSYNEQFF
j_gene: TRBJ1-3; d_gene: -; abundance: many; v_gene: TRBV12-3/TRBV12-4; CDR3nt: TGTGCCAGCAGTTTCGGACGGATCTCTGGAAACACCATATATTTT; CDR3aa: CASSFGRISGNTIYF
j_gene: TRBJ2-7; d_gene: TRBD1; abundance: many; v_gene: TRBV2; CDR3nt: TGTGCCAGCAGTGAAACTCTCGGGACAGGGGTCAACTCCTACGAGCAGTACTTC; CDR3aa: CASSETLGTGVNSYEQYF
j_gene: TRBJ2-2; d_gene: -; abundance: medium-sized; v_gene: TRBV6-1; CDR3nt: TGTGCCGGCCGGGGGTTCCTTACCGGGGAGCTGTTTTTT; CDR3aa: CAGRGFLTGELFF
j_gene: TRBJ2-5; d_gene: TRBD1; abundance: few; v_gene: TRBV20-1; CDR3nt: TGCAGTGCTTATGGACAGGGTCTGGAGAAAAGGAAGCAGTACTTC; CDR3aa: CSAYGQGLEKRKQYF
j_gene: TRBJ2-1; d_gene: TRBD2; abundance: -; v_gene: TRBV11-2; CDR3nt: TGTGCCAGCAGCTTCACTAGCGATGAGCAGTTCTTC; CDR3aa: CASSFTSDEQFF
j_gene: TRBJ2-1; d_gene: -; abundance: few; v_gene: TRBV11-3; CDR3nt: TGTGCCAGCAGCTCCGCCCCCAGAAATGAGCAGTTCTTC; CDR3aa: CASSSAPRNEQFF
j_gene: TRBJ2-7; d_gene: -; abundance: many; v_gene: TRBV27; CDR3nt: TGTGCCAGCAGTTTATCGCCAGGAGGAGACGAGCAGTACTTC; CDR3aa: CASSLSPGGDEQYF
j_gene: TRBJ2-2; d_gene: TRBD2; abundance: -; v_gene: TRBV28; CDR3nt: TGTGCCAGCAAGGGACTAGCCCTCCTGAGCACCGGGGATCTGTTTTTT; CDR3aa: CASKGLALLSTGDLFF
j_gene: TRBJ1-1; d_gene: -; abundance: many; v_gene: TRBV7-9; CDR3nt: TGTGCCAGCAGCTTAATCGAGGGAGGCGACACGGCTTTCTTT; CDR3aa: CASSLIEGGDTAFF
j_gene: TRBJ1-2; d_gene: TRBD1; abundance: many; v_gene: TRBV9; CDR3nt: TGTGCCAGCAGCGGAGGGACAGGCTATGGCTACACCTTC; CDR3aa: CASSGGTGYGYTF
j_gene: TRBJ2-7; d_gene: TRBD2; abundance: few; v_gene: TRBV6-1; CDR3nt: TGTGCCAGCAGAAGAGCTAGCGGGATACTCGATCAGTACTTC; CDR3aa: CASRRASGILDQYF
j_gene: TRBJ2-3; d_gene: TRBD2; abundance: -; v_gene: TRBV29-1; CDR3nt: TGCAGCGTTCTCTTCCTCGCCCAAGGGACTAGTGGCACAGATACGCAGTATTTT; CDR3aa: CSVLFLAQGTSGTDTQYF
j_gene: TRBJ2-3; d_gene: TRBD2; abundance: medium-sized; v_gene: TRBV6-4; CDR3nt: TGTGCCAGCAGTGAGCGGGAGGGCACAGATACGCAGTATTTT; CDR3aa: CASSEREGTDTQYF
j_gene: TRBJ2-1; d_gene: -; abundance: many; v_gene: TRBV3-1; CDR3nt: TGTGCCAGCAGCCAAGATAACTGGTCGGGGGAGCAGTTCTTC; CDR3aa: CASSQDNWSGEQFF
j_gene: TRBJ1-4; d_gene: -; abundance: many; v_gene: TRBV28; CDR3nt: TGTGCCAGCAGACCGGGAGGAGTAACTAATGAAAAACTGTTTTTT; CDR3aa: CASRPGGVTNEKLFF
j_gene: TRBJ2-1; d_gene: TRBD1; abundance: many; v_gene: TRBV5-1; CDR3nt: TGCGCCAGCAGCTTGGGAAGGGGCCAGGGGGCGAAGAATGAGCAGTTCTTC; CDR3aa: CASSLGRGQGAKNEQFF